Shown below are 28 T cell receptor beta chains from a single sample sequenced in a study of neoadjuvant nivolumab and ipilimumab in lung cancer. Profiled with immunoSEQ multiplex PCR; TCRdb holds only in-frame clones, not every one. This table holds approximately 30,000 clones, approximately 85% found once. The source material was tumor tissue, sampled after neoadjuvant nivolumab, alone or with ipilimumab, at or shortly before surgery. These receptors all come from an adult with non-small cell lung cancer.

About this clone itself: Germline is not matched at one junction end, which may reflect a read error. The chain joins TRBV30 to TRBJ1-2; 9 bases are shared with TRBD1. CDR1 and CDR2 from the germline V gene are GTSNPN and SVGIG (reference sequence). This CDR3 is built from 14 residues. CDR3 protein: CAWGVRDRDYGYTF. The CDR3, as DNA: TGTGCCTGGGGTGTCCGGGACAGGGACTATGGCTACACCTTC.

V gene TRBV7-9 combines with J gene TRBJ2-2; TRBD2 matches at 8 bases. The germline V gene has CDR1 SEHNR and CDR2 FQNEAQ (reference sequence). CDR3 length: 15 residues. V shed 5 bases, J shed 2 bases, and the junction held 4 bases outside the gene matches. The DNA of the CDR3 is TGTGCCAGCAGCGAAGCGGGAGTCAACACCGGGGAGCTGTTTTTT. It codes for CASSEAGVNTGELFF. The variable domain in full, with the rest retrieved from reference TRBV7-9 and TRBJ2-2, is DTGVSQNPRHKITKRGQNVTFRCDPISEHNRLYWYRQTLGQGPEFLTYFQNEAQLEKSRLLSDRFSAERPKGSFSTLEIQRTEQGDSAMYLCASSEAGVNTGELFFGEGSRLTVL.

CDR3 sequence: CASSYSPGDNTEAFF. CDR3 nucleotide sequence: TGTGCCAGCAGTTACTCCCCAGGGGACAACACTGAAGCTTTCTTT. The chain combines TRBV6-6 with TRBJ1-1, with D perhaps TRBD1 (6 bases). CDR1 is MNHNY, CDR2 SVGAGI, per germline (reference sequence). The V end lost 0 bases, the J end lost 2 bases, and 10 bases lay between the germline ends. The CDR3 has 15 amino acids.

The chain combines TRBV5-1 with TRBJ2-5, with 13 nucleotides matching TRBD2. From germline, CDR1 is SGHRS and CDR2 YFSETQ. The ends lost 4 bases at V and 5 bases at J; junction bases unmatched: 8. This CDR3 spans 16 amino acids. The CDR3 protein is CASSTRLAGGGETQYF. The CDR3 region has the DNA TGCGCCAGCAGCACACGACTAGCGGGAGGTGGGGAGACCCAGTACTTC.

By share, this clone ranks as medium-sized. The CDR3: CSVRASTSSEAFF. CDR3 coding DNA: TGCAGCGTTCGGGCATCCACGAGTAGTGAAGCTTTCTTT. This sequence joins TRBV29-1 and TRBJ1-1; D unclear. V was shortened by 5 bases and J by 7 bases, with 17 bases between the two germline ends. Germline loops: CDR1 SQVTM, CDR2 ANQGSEA. This CDR3 contains 13 residues.

CDR3 sequence (DNA): TGTGCCAGCAGCTTCGGGCAGGGAGTTGGATATGGCTACACCTTC. It is translated as CASSFGQGVGYGYTF. This sequence joins TRBV7-9 and TRBJ1-2; weak D call: TRBD1 (5 bases). V gave up 3 bases and J gave up 5 bases, with 16 bases separating them. Germline lookup yields CDR1 SEHNR and CDR2 FQNEAQ (reference sequence). The CDR3 contains 15 residues.

J is TRBJ1-2 and V is TRBV11-3, with TRBD1 matching 7 bases. The length of the CDR3 is 13 residues. Looked up from germline, CDR1 is SGHNT and CDR2 is YENEEA. V lost 5 bases, J lost 4 bases, and 4 bases stayed unmatched. CDR3 residues: CASSRGQLYGYTF. The CDR3 DNA follows: TGTGCCAGCAGCCGGGGACAGCTCTATGGCTACACCTTC.

A few counts support this clone. The gene calls are TRBV11-3 and TRBJ2-5; TRBD1 matches at 7 bases. V shed 1 base, J shed 5 bases, and the junction held 10 bases outside the gene matches. The CDR3 consists of 16 residues. Per germline, CDR1 SGHNT and CDR2 YENEEA. This CDR3 reads CASSLASGQWIETQYF. The CDR3, as DNA: TGTGCCAGCAGCTTAGCCTCGGGACAGTGGATTGAGACCCAGTACTTC.

V usage is TRBV5-1 and J usage is TRBJ2-3; 13 bases are a match to TRBD2. CDR3 length equals 15 residues. CDR1 is SGHRS and CDR2 is YFSETQ in the germline V gene. V was clipped by 6 bases and J by 14 bases; unmatched bases: 15. This CDR3 is CASTTGQLAGGIRYF. DNA for the CDR3: TGCGCCAGCACTACCGGACAACTAGCGGGGGGGATTCGGTATTTT.

CDR3 DNA sequence: TGTGCCAGCAGACCCACTTGGGACAGCAACTATGGCTACACCTTC. Translation: CASRPTWDSNYGYTF. This chain connects TRBV6-5 to TRBJ1-2, with 7 bases identical to TRBD1. The junction had 9 bases not matched to a gene; V was cut back by 6 bases and J by 2 bases. Germline V CDR1 and CDR2: MNHEY, SVGAGI. The CDR3 is made up of 15 amino acids.

The chain combines TRBV19 with TRBJ1-3; D is unclear. This CDR3 has 13 amino acids. CDR1 is LNHDA and CDR2 is SQIVND in the germline V gene (reference sequence). V lost 5 bases, J lost 1 base, and 6 bases lay in between. The CDR3: CASSEESGNTIYF. The CDR3 DNA reads as TGTGCCAGTAGTGAGGAGTCTGGAAACACCATATATTTT.

The rearrangement links TRBV11-2 to TRBJ1-1, with 9 positions matching TRBD1. V dropped 5 bases and J dropped 4; count of bases not matched to a gene: 2. The CDR3 has 13 amino acids. Per germline, CDR1 SGHAT and CDR2 FQNNGV. CDR3 DNA: TGTGCCAGCAGCACGGACAGGGGCACTGAAGCTTTCTTT. Amino acid sequence: CASSTDRGTEAFF.

V gene TRBV20-1 combines with J gene TRBJ1-1, with a weak D call TRBD1 (5 bases). The CDR3 has 11 residues. Between the trimmed V and J ends, which lost 3 bases and 7 bases, there was a span of 9 bases. CDR1 is DFQATT and CDR2 is SNEGSKA in the germline V gene (reference sequence). The CDR3 reads CSASEDNEAFF. As DNA, the CDR3 is TGCAGTGCTAGTGAGGACAATGAAGCTTTCTTT.

CDR3 nucleotides: TGTGCCAGCAGCTTAGAAGCCGAACAGGGGGATGGCTACACCTTC. It translates to CASSLEAEQGDGYTF. The rearrangement links TRBV7-9 to TRBJ1-2; 8 bases line up with TRBD1. The CDR3 runs to 15 residues. The trim removed 1 base at V and 6 bases at J, leaving 7 bases unmatched. The germline gives CDR1 SEHNR, CDR2 FQNEAQ (reference sequence).

The chain uses TRBV11-2 and TRBJ2-1; 12 bases align to TRBD2. The germline V gene encodes CDR1 SGHAT and CDR2 FQNNGV. This CDR3 has 18 amino acids. V shed 5 bases, J shed 4 bases, and the junction held 12 bases outside the gene matches. This chain's CDR3 is CASSPKLTSGSTYNEQFF. The CDR3, as DNA: TGTGCCAGCAGCCCCAAGCTGACTAGCGGGAGTACGTACAATGAGCAGTTCTTC.

The V call is TRBV5-1, the J call TRBJ1-1; D possibly corresponds to TRBD1 (6 bases). Between the trimmed V and J ends, which lost 0 bases and 1 base, there was a span of 13 bases. The CDR3 sequence is 16 residues long. The germline V gene has CDR1 SGHRS and CDR2 YFSETQ. The CDR3 DNA sequence: TGCGCCAGCAGCTTGGGTTTGACAGGATCGAACACTGAAGCTTTCTTT. Its translation: CASSLGLTGSNTEAFF.

Of note for this clone: Other nucleotide sequences in the sample specify the same CDR3. The CDR3 sequence is CASSLQGGTEAFF. The CDR3, as DNA: TGTGCCAGCTCGCTTCAGGGGGGCACTGAAGCTTTCTTT. J is TRBJ1-1 and V is TRBV18; TRBD1 matches at 7 bases. Per the germline V gene, CDR1 is KGHSH and CDR2 is LQKENI. V was pared by 6 bases and J by 4 bases, with 5 bases of the junction left unmatched. This CDR3 is built from 13 residues.

V is TRBV6-6 and J is TRBJ2-1, with a weak D call TRBD2 (5 bases). Trimming left V 7 bases short and J 5 bases short, with 9 bases between. Germline CDR1 reads MNHNY; CDR2 reads SVGAGI (reference sequence). The CDR3 length is 12 residues. CDR3 residues: CASTGLNNEQFF. The DNA for the CDR3 is TGTGCCAGCACTGGACTTAACAATGAGCAGTTCTTC.

This clone has more than one count but fewer than ten. The chain links TRBV7-8 to TRBJ2-7; D remains unclear. CDR3 length: 13 residues. Germline V gene data show CDR1 as SGHVS and CDR2 as FQNEAQ. Trimming took off 2 bases at V and 3 bases at J, with 8 bases between the two ends. The CDR3 sequence is CASSLSRNYEQYF. The CDR3 coding sequence is TGTGCCAGCAGCTTATCCCGGAACTACGAGCAGTACTTC.

The chain joins TRBV5-1 to TRBJ2-3, with D hard to call. The germline gives CDR1 SGHRS, CDR2 YFSETQ. The CDR3 is made up of 16 amino acids. V lost 2 bases, J lost 0 bases, and 13 bases lay in between. The CDR3, as DNA: TGCGCCAGCAGCTTTGGTGCCCCAGGTAGCACAGATACGCAGTATTTT. Translation gives CASSFGAPGSTDTQYF.

The V gene is TRBV29-1, the J gene TRBJ1-3; a weak D match, TRBD1 (5 bases). The CDR3 is 13 amino acids. V lost 5 bases, J lost 7 bases, and 15 bases lay in between. From germline, CDR1 is SQVTM and CDR2 ANQGSEA. The CDR3 protein is CSVFQGLGNTIYF. CDR3 coding DNA: TGCAGCGTTTTCCAGGGCCTTGGCAACACCATATATTTT.

The chain combines TRBV18 with TRBJ1-1; D is unclear. Trimming took 3 bases from V and 1 from J, leaving 9 bases between them. This CDR3 comprises 14 residues. Germline assignment: CDR1 KGHSH and CDR2 LQKENI. The CDR3 sequence is CASSPQDWNTEAFF. CDR3 sequence (DNA): TGTGCCAGCTCACCTCAGGATTGGAACACTGAAGCTTTCTTT.

This chain uses TRBV30 with TRBJ2-7, with a possible D match to TRBD1 (6 bases). Per germline, CDR1 GTSNPN and CDR2 SVGIG (reference sequence). V was shortened by 5 bases and J by 2 bases, with 13 bases between the two germline ends. The CDR3 is made up of 13 amino acids. CDR3 residues: CAWATGIAYEQYF. DNA for the CDR3: TGTGCCTGGGCCACAGGGATTGCCTACGAGCAGTACTTC.

The chain has TRBV18 and TRBJ1-1; TRBD1 is a possible D gene (6 bases). V gave up 3 bases and J gave up 2 bases, with 16 bases separating them. From germline, CDR1 is KGHSH and CDR2 LQKENI. This CDR3 is built from 16 residues. The CDR3: CASSPELYRDNTEAFF. The CDR3 DNA reads as TGTGCCAGCTCACCTGAACTTTACAGGGACAACACTGAAGCTTTCTTT.

The V and J genes are TRBV30 and TRBJ2-7; D unresolved. CDR1 and CDR2 (germline): GTSNPN, SVGIG (reference sequence). With 5 bases removed from V and 3 bases from J, the gap between germline ends came to 11 bases. The CDR3 spans 12 residues. The CDR3 sequence: CAWGPGYYEQYF. The DNA of the CDR3 is TGTGCCTGGGGTCCCGGATACTACGAGCAGTACTTC.

This sequence joins TRBV30 and TRBJ2-7; D unclear. The CDR3 runs 11 residues. The V end lost 3 bases, the J end lost 12 bases, and 15 bases lay between the germline ends. Germline-derived CDR1 and CDR2 are GTSNPN and SVGIG (reference sequence). The CDR3 here is CAWRTGPFPYF. The CDR3 coding sequence is TGTGCCTGGAGGACCGGACCCTTCCCGTACTTC.

This clone is a singleton in its sample. The chain carries TRBV30 and TRBJ2-3; D uncertain. This CDR3 comprises 14 residues. Germline CDR1 is GTSNPN and CDR2 is SVGIG (reference sequence). V lost 3 bases, J lost 4 bases, and 14 bases lay in between. The CDR3 DNA is TGTGCCTGGAGGACGGACGGTAGATCAGATACGCAGTATTTT. This translates into CAWRTDGRSDTQYF.

This chain connects TRBV11-3 to TRBJ2-4; weak D call: TRBD1 (6 bases). Looked up from germline, CDR1 is SGHNT and CDR2 is YENEEA. V gave up 5 bases and J gave up 8 bases, with 16 bases separating them. This CDR3 comprises 14 residues. The CDR3 loop reads CASSPVGHPDIQYF. The CDR3 nucleotides are TGTGCCAGCAGCCCCGTGGGACATCCGGACATTCAGTACTTC.